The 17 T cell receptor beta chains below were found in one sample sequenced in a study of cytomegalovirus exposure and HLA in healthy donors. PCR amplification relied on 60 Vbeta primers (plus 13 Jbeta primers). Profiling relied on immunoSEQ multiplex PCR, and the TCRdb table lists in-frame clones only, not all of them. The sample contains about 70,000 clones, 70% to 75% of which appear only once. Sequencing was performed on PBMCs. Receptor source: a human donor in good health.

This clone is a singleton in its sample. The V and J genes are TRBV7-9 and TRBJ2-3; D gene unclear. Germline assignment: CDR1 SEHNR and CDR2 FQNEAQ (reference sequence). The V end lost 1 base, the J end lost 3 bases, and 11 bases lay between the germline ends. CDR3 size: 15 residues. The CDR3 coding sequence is TGTGCCAGCAGCTTAGGGGCCCGGATGACAGATACGCAGTATTTT. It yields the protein CASSLGARMTDTQYF.

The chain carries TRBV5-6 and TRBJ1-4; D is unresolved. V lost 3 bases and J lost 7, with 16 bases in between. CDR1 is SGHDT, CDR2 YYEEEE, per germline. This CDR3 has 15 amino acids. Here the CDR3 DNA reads TGTGCCAGCAGCTCTCCGGGATGGTATGGTGAAAAACTGTTTTTT. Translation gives CASSSPGWYGEKLFF. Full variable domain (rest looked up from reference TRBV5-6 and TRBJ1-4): DAGVTQSPTHLIKTRGQQVTLRCSPKSGHDTVSWYQQALGQGPQFIFQYYEEEERQRGNFPDRFSGHQFPNYSSELNVNALLLGDSALYLCASSSPGWYGEKLFFGSGTQLSVL.

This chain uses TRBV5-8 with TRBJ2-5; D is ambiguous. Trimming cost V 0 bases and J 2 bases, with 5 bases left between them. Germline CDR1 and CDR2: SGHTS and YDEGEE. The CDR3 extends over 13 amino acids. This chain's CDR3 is CASSLVQQETQYF. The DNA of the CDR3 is TGTGCCAGCAGCTTGGTGCAGCAAGAGACCCAGTACTTC.

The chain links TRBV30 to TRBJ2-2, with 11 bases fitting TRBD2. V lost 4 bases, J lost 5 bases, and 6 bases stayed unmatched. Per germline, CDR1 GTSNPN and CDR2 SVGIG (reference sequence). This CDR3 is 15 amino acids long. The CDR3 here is CAWTRVAGGTGELFF. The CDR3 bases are TGTGCCTGGACGAGGGTAGCGGGAGGGACCGGGGAGCTGTTTTTT.

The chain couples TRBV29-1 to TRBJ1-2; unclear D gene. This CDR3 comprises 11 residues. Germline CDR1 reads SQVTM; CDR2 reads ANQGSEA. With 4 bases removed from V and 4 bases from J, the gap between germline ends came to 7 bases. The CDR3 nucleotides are TGCAGCGTTGTCTCCAGCTATGGCTACACCTTC. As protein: CSVVSSYGYTF.

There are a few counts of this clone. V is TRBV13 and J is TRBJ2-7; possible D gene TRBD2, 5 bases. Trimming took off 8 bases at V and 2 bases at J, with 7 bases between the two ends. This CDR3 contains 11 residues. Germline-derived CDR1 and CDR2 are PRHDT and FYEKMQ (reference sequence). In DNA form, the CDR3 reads TGTGCCAGCGGGAGAACCTACGAGCAGTACTTC. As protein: CASGRTYEQYF.

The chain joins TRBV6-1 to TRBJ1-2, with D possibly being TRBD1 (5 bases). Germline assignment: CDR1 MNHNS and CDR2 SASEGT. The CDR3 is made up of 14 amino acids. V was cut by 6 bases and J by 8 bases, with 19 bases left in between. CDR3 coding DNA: TGTGCCAGCAGCGGTGGGGACGGACTATGGGGCTACACCTTC. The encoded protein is CASSGGDGLWGYTF.

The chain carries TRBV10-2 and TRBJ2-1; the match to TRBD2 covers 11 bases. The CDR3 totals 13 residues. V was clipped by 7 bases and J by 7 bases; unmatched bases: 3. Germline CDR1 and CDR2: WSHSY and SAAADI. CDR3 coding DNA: TGCGCCAGCACTTTAGCGGGAGGGAATGAGCAGTTCTTC. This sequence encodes CASTLAGGNEQFF.

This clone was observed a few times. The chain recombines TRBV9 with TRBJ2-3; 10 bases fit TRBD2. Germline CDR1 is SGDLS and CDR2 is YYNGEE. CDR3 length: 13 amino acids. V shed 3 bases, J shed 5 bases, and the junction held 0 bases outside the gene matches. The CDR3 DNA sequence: TGTGCCAGCAGCGGACTAGCGGGAGATACGCAGTATTTT. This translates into CASSGLAGDTQYF.

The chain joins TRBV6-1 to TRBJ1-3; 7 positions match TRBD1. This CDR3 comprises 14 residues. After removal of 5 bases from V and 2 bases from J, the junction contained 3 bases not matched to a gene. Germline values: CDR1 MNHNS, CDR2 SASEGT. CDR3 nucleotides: TGTGCCAGCAGTTCTGGGACAGCTGGAAACACCATATATTTT. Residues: CASSSGTAGNTIYF.

DNA for the CDR3: TGTGCCAGCAGGCCCGGACAGAGCACCGGGGAGCTGTTTTTT. Translating gives CASRPGQSTGELFF. The chain joins TRBV27 to TRBJ2-2, with D perhaps matching TRBD1 (6 bases). This CDR3 region has 14 residues. The V gene lost 6 bases and the J gene lost 4 bases, with 12 bases spanning the gap. Germline assignment: CDR1 MNHEY and CDR2 SMNVEV (reference sequence).

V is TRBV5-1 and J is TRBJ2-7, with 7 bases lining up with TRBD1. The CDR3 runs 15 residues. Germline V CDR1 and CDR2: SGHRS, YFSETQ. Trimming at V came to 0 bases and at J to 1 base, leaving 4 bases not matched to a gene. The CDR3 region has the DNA TGCGCCAGCAGCTTGGAGGGACAGAGGTCCTACGAGCAGTACTTC. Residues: CASSLEGQRSYEQYF.

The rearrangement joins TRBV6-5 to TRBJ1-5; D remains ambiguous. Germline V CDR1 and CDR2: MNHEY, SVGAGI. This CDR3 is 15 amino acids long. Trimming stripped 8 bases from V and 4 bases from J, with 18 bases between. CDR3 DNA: TGTGCCAGCTTATCCTATGCAGGATCGAATCAGCCCCAGCATTTT. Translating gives CASLSYAGSNQPQHF.

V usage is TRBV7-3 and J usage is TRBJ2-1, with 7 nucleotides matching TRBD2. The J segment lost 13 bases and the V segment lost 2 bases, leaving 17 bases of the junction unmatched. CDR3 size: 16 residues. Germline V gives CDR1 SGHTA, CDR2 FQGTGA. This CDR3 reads CASSLQPSEGGRAQFF. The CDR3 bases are TGTGCCAGCAGCTTACAGCCAAGCGAGGGCGGGAGAGCCCAGTTCTTC.

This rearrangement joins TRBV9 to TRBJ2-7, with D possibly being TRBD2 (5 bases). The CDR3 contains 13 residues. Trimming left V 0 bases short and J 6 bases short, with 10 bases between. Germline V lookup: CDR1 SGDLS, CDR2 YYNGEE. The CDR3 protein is CASSVDPSGEQYF. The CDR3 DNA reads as TGTGCCAGCAGCGTAGACCCGAGCGGCGAGCAGTACTTC.

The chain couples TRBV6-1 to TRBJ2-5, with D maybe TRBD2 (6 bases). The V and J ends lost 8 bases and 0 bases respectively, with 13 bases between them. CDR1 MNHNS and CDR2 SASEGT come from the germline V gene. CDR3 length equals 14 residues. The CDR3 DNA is TGTGCCAGCCCCCCGGGGGACTACCAAGAGACCCAGTACTTC. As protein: CASPPGDYQETQYF.

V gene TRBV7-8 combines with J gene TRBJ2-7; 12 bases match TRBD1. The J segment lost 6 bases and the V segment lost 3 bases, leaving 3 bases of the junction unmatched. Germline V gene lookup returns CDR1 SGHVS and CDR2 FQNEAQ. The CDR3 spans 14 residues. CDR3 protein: CASSFLGQGAEQYF. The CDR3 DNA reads TGTGCCAGCAGCTTTTTGGGACAGGGGGCCGAGCAGTACTTC.